A selection of T cell receptor beta chains follows, all from one sample in a study of blood T cell repertoires in COVID-19. This table comes from immunoSEQ multiplex PCR, and its TCRdb copy is limited to in-frame clones, with some not included. Of roughly 150,000 clones detected, around nine tenths appear once; the ten largest clones hold over 2%. Material: peripheral blood. Receptors were obtained from an elderly woman with COVID-19, enrolled during active disease. Each CDR3 is given with its conserved first and last residue. D genes are given only for firm matches. Not all rows give a size; the values are once, few, many and, for expanded clones, a class.

J,D,V,size,DNA,CDR3
TRBJ1-1,TRBD1,TRBV16,few,TGTGCCAGCAGCGTTGTGACCGGACAGGGCTACCAATTGAACACTGAAGCTTTCTTT,CASSVVTGQGYQLNTEAFF
TRBJ2-1,TRBD2,TRBV19,.,TGTGCCAGTAGTAACCTAGCGGGAGGGCCAGGGCGCGAGCAGTTCTTC,CASSNLAGGPGREQFF
TRBJ1-1,TRBD1,TRBV29-1,.,TGCAGCGCCGAGGGACAGGGGGACGCTGAAGCTTTCTTT,CSAEGQGDAEAFF
TRBJ2-1,TRBD2,TRBV19,.,TGTGCCAGTAGTATAGGCTTTGGGGCTAGCGGGAGTGGGAATGAGCAGTTCTTC,CASSIGFGASGSGNEQFF
TRBJ2-7,.,TRBV5-1,.,TGCGCCAGCAGCTCAACAAGCTCCTACGAGCAGTACTTC,CASSSTSSYEQYF
TRBJ1-3,.,TRBV5-1,.,TGCGCCAGCAGCTTGGCTACAGGGTTCGACACCATATATTTT,CASSLATGFDTIYF
TRBJ1-2,.,TRBV27,.,TGTGCCAGCAGCTTGGGGAGGGGCTGGCAGGGTGGTAACTATGGCTACACCTTC,CASSLGRGWQGGNYGYTF
TRBJ1-1,.,TRBV6-2/TRBV6-3,.,TGTGCCAGCAGCTCGGTCGGGTCTGAAGCTTTCTTT,CASSSVGSEAFF
TRBJ1-4,.,TRBV24-1,.,TGTGCCACCAGTCTTTCGAGTTCAGGTGAAAAACTGTTTTTT,CATSLSSSGEKLFF
TRBJ2-7,.,TRBV7-2,.,TGTGCCAGCAGCTTAGCAAGTAACCTCGGAGGCATCGAGCAGTACTTC,CASSLASNLGGIEQYF
TRBJ2-5,.,TRBV5-4,.,TGTGCCAGCAGCTCCCCTGAAAGAGTGGAGACCCAGTACTTC,CASSSPERVETQYF
TRBJ1-3,TRBD1,TRBV5-1,.,TGCGCCAGCAGCCCGGGTGGGACAGTCAGAAACACCATATATTTT,CASSPGGTVRNTIYF
TRBJ2-4,.,TRBV7-8,once,TGTGCCAGCAGCTTCCTTAGCTGGGACATTCAGTACTTC,CASSFLSWDIQYF
TRBJ2-3,TRBD1,TRBV28,.,TGTGCCAGCAAGTTGCAGGGGGCGGGCACAGATACGCAGTATTTT,CASKLQGAGTDTQYF
TRBJ1-1,.,TRBV18,once,TGTGCCAGCTCCGGACAAAAAAACACTGAAGCTTTCTTT,CASSGQKNTEAFF
TRBJ1-4,.,TRBV28,few,TGTGCCAGCAGTTTATCAGGGAGGTGGGAAAAACTGTTTTTT,CASSLSGRWEKLFF
TRBJ2-7,TRBD2,TRBV28,.,TGTGCCAGCAGTTTTCTGACTAGCGGGAGTATCCACGAGCAGTACTTC,CASSFLTSGSIHEQYF
TRBJ1-2,TRBD1,TRBV28,.,TGTGCCACGGGGACAGGCACCAATGGCTACACCTTC,CATGTGTNGYTF
TRBJ1-1,.,TRBV19,.,TGTGCCAGTAGTATAGGGAGGAACACTGAAGCTTTCTTT,CASSIGRNTEAFF
TRBJ2-4,.,TRBV11-1,.,TGTGCCAGCAGCCCCCGGGCGGGACTAGCCAAAAACATTCAGTACTTC,CASSPRAGLAKNIQYF
TRBJ2-5,.,TRBV5-1,.,TGCGCCAGCAGCTTGGTACAAGGACAGAGCCAAGAGACCCAGTACTTC,CASSLVQGQSQETQYF
TRBJ2-1,TRBD2,TRBV27,.,TGTGCCAGCAGCCTGGCGGGAGGTTGGTATGAGCAGTTCTTC,CASSLAGGWYEQFF
TRBJ1-1,.,TRBV11-3,.,TGTGCCAGCAGCTCACAGGGGAACACTGAAGCTTTCTTT,CASSSQGNTEAFF
TRBJ2-1,.,TRBV19,.,TGTGCCAGTACCGATGGGGGGAATTACAATGAGCAGTTCTTC,CASTDGGNYNEQFF
TRBJ2-3,.,TRBV7-9,.,TGTGCCAGCACCTCGATGGCGGCCCCTAGCACAGATACGCAGTATTTT,CASTSMAAPSTDTQYF
TRBJ2-4,TRBD1,TRBV18,.,TGTGCCAGCTCACCCGACAGGGCATTGGTTAAAAACATTCAGTACTTC,CASSPDRALVKNIQYF
TRBJ1-1,.,TRBV4-3,.,TGCGCCAGCAGCCAAGAGCGGCGGGGGACTGAAGCTTTCTTT,CASSQERRGTEAFF
TRBJ2-6,.,TRBV19,.,TGTGCCAGTAGCACAGGGTCTGGGGCCAACGTCCTGACTTTC,CASSTGSGANVLTF
TRBJ2-4,TRBD1,TRBV9,.,TGTGCCAGCAGTTTCCGAGAACAGGGGAGCATTCAGTACTTC,CASSFREQGSIQYF
TRBJ1-1,TRBD1,TRBV10-3,once,TGTGCCATCAGTGAGTCGATGGGACAGGGACTACTAGGTACGGCTTTCTTT,CAISESMGQGLLGTAFF
TRBJ1-5,.,TRBV4-3,many,TGCGCCAGCAGCCAAGACGTAGGGTCGGGGTTTCGTCAGCCCCAGCATTTT,CASSQDVGSGFRQPQHF
TRBJ2-1,TRBD2,TRBV7-9,.,TGTGCCAGCGTAAGAGGGAGGGGAAATGAGCAGTTCTTC,CASVRGRGNEQFF
TRBJ1-6,TRBD1,TRBV27,.,TGTGCCAGCAGTTTTGGGACAGGGGGAAATTCACCCCTCCACTTT,CASSFGTGGNSPLHF
TRBJ2-7,TRBD2,TRBV11-2,.,TGTGCCAGCAGCCAGACTAGCGGGAGTACCTACGAGCAGTACTTC,CASSQTSGSTYEQYF
TRBJ1-1,.,TRBV9,.,TGTGCCAGCAGCGCAACACCGAACACTGAAGCTTTCTTT,CASSATPNTEAFF
TRBJ2-3,TRBD2,TRBV7-2,.,TGTGCCAGCAGCTTAAACGCGGGAGACCCAGATACGCAGTATTTT,CASSLNAGDPDTQYF
TRBJ2-5,TRBD2,TRBV5-8,few,TGTGCCAGCAGCTTCGGGGGAACAGCGGGGGTGGGAGAGACCCAGTACTTC,CASSFGGTAGVGETQYF
TRBJ1-2,.,TRBV5-6,.,TGTGCCAGCAGCCCACAGGGATCGAACTATGGCTACACCTTC,CASSPQGSNYGYTF
TRBJ1-6,.,TRBV7-2,.,TGTGCCAGCAGCAGCCGAGACAGGCCGAGCTCCTATAATTCACCCCTCCACTTT,CASSSRDRPSSYNSPLHF
TRBJ2-7,TRBD1,TRBV9,.,TGTGCCAGCAGCGGCTCCGGGACAGGGGGCTTTGGCGAGCAGTACTTC,CASSGSGTGGFGEQYF
TRBJ2-5,.,TRBV6-5,.,TGTGCCAGTCGCAAGGGACATCGCCCAGAGACCCAGTACTTC,CASRKGHRPETQYF
TRBJ2-1,TRBD2,TRBV23-1,.,TGCGCCAGCAGTCAATCCTACCTAGCGGGAGTCATTCGGAATGAGCAGTTCTTC,CASSQSYLAGVIRNEQFF
TRBJ1-5,.,TRBV4-2,.,TGTGCCAGCAGCCAAGATAGCGGCCGAAGTCAGCCCCAGCATTTT,CASSQDSGRSQPQHF
TRBJ2-7,.,TRBV28,once,TGTGCCAGCAGTTTAAGAGGGCGCGGGAAGGCCAAATACGAGCAGTACTTC,CASSLRGRGKAKYEQYF
TRBJ1-2,.,TRBV7-8,.,TGTGCCAGCAGCCCGCGGATCAACTATGGCTACACCTTC,CASSPRINYGYTF
TRBJ1-2,.,TRBV7-2,.,TGTGCCAGCAGCTTATCCAACAGGATTAACTATGGCTACACCTTC,CASSLSNRINYGYTF
TRBJ2-5,TRBD2,TRBV7-9,.,TGTGCCAGCAGCCGAGCGGGAGGGGGAGAGACCCAGTACTTC,CASSRAGGGETQYF
TRBJ2-7,.,TRBV28,.,TGTGCCAGCCCCCATTCAGGAGGATCGCTCGAGAACGAGCAGTACTTC,CASPHSGGSLENEQYF
TRBJ2-3,TRBD1,TRBV5-1,.,TGCGCCAGCAGTTTAGACAGGGGCGCAGATACGCAGTATTTT,CASSLDRGADTQYF
TRBJ2-1,TRBD2,TRBV6-5,few,TGTGCCAGCAAGAGCGGGGCTTACAATGAGCAGTTCTTC,CASKSGAYNEQFF
TRBJ2-4,.,TRBV3-1/TRBV3-2,.,TGTGCCAGCAGCCGACATTTAGCCAAAAACATTCAGTACTTC,CASSRHLAKNIQYF
TRBJ1-6,.,TRBV5-4,.,TGTGCCAGCAGCTTGGAGACAGGAAAGAATTCACCCCTCCACTTT,CASSLETGKNSPLHF
TRBJ2-1,.,TRBV6-1,.,TGTGCCAGCAGTGAAGAGGGAGCGAGGTACAATGAGCAGTTCTTC,CASSEEGARYNEQFF
TRBJ1-2,TRBD1,TRBV7-2,.,TGTGCCAGCAGCCCTCCGGGACAGGGCTATATTAACTATGGCTACACCTTC,CASSPPGQGYINYGYTF
TRBJ1-1,.,TRBV12-3/TRBV12-4,.,TGTGCCAGCACCTTTAGACAGTCTACTGAAGCTTTCTTT,CASTFRQSTEAFF
TRBJ2-3,TRBD2,TRBV7-2,.,TGTGCCAGCAGCAGCTTAGGATTTAGCGGGAGGTTCACAGATACGCAGTATTTT,CASSSLGFSGRFTDTQYF
TRBJ2-2,.,TRBV6-2/TRBV6-3,.,TGTGCCAGCAGTCGAGGGGGACTATCGTCCGGGGAGCTGTTTTTT,CASSRGGLSSGELFF
TRBJ1-5,.,TRBV19,.,TGTGCCAGTAGTCGCCACAGCAGTAGCAATCAGCCCCAGCATTTT,CASSRHSSSNQPQHF
TRBJ1-5,.,TRBV5-1,.,TGCGCCAGCAGCTTGGAAGGGGGCAATCAGCCCCAGCATTTT,CASSLEGGNQPQHF
TRBJ1-5,TRBD1,TRBV7-2,.,TGTGCCAGCAGCTTAGCTGCCGGGACAGTCAATCAGCCCCAGCATTTT,CASSLAAGTVNQPQHF